These 8 T cell receptor beta chains share one sample of origin, sequenced in a study of response to subunit inactivated influenza vaccine. TCRdb passed the RT-PCR reads through MiXCR, listing each CDR3 protein once. There are some 850,000 distinct CDR3 sequences in the sample; around 20% occur only once, and around 9.9% lies in the top ten. Sequenced material: PBMCs from blood, taken around 5 days after vaccination. These receptors were obtained from a man aged 45-65 years who received an inactivated influenza vaccine.

The rearrangement joins TRBV20-1 to TRBJ2-2; 7 positions agree with TRBD1. V dropped 5 bases and J dropped 4; count of bases not matched to a gene: 7. The CDR3 loop spans 14 amino acids. The germline CDR1 and CDR2 sequences are DFQATT and SNEGSKA (reference sequence). CDR3 nucleotides: TGCAGTGCTCAAAAGGGGGCGCGCACCGGGGAGCTGTTTTTT. Amino acid sequence: CSAQKGARTGELFF.

This clonotype was recorded at least ten times. This chain uses TRBV12-3 or TRBV12-4 with TRBJ2-4; maybe TRBD1 (6 bases). The CDR3 spans 14 residues. V shed 6 bases and J shed 6 bases, with 15 bases lying between them. The DNA of the CDR3 is TGTGCCAGCAGGGCGACAGGCCCAGGAAACATTCAGTACTTC. It codes for CASRATGPGNIQYF.

This clonotype was detected only a few times. The chain carries TRBV6-1 and TRBJ2-7; D unresolved. Trimming left V 4 bases short and J 2 bases short, with 6 bases between. Germline assignment: CDR1 MNHNS and CDR2 SASEGT. The CDR3 is made up of 12 amino acids. In nucleotides, the CDR3 is TGTGCCAGCAGTGGGACGACCTACGAGCAGTACTTC. It codes for CASSGTTYEQYF.

The V call is TRBV20-1, the J call TRBJ2-7; D perhaps matches TRBD2 (6 bases). The CDR3 has 14 residues. The germline V and J ends were trimmed by 3 bases and 3 bases, with 15 bases remaining between them. Germline assignment: CDR1 DFQATT and CDR2 SNEGSKA (reference sequence). CDR3 protein: CSASYHGGLYEQYF. The CDR3 coding sequence is TGCAGTGCTAGCTATCACGGGGGACTCTACGAGCAGTACTTC.

To note about this clonotype: Sequence at one end of the junction differs from germline and may be a read error. This chain connects TRBV2 to TRBJ2-5; the match to TRBD2 covers 14 bases. CDR3 size: 15 residues. From germline, CDR1 is SNHLY and CDR2 FYNNEI. CDR3 sequence reads: CASSEGTSGRETQYF. DNA of the CDR3: TGTGCCAGCAGCGAAGGGACTAGCGGGAGAGAGACCCAGTACTTC.

The rearrangement links TRBV5-1 to TRBJ2-5; D is perhaps TRBD1 or TRBD2 (6 bases each). The germline CDR1 and CDR2 sequences are SGHRS and YFSETQ. The CDR3 covers 17 residues. V was pared by 0 bases and J by 1 base, with 16 bases between. As DNA, the CDR3 is TGCGCCAGCAGCTTGGCCGCAGGGGTGCGGGGCCAAGAGACCCAGTACTTC. The encoded protein is CASSLAAGVRGQETQYF.

Only a few counts were recorded for this clonotype. This CDR3 reads CASSRGLARRDEQFF. The CDR3 DNA follows: TGTGCCAGCAGCCGTGGACTAGCGCGACGGGATGAGCAGTTCTTC. V usage is TRBV6-2 or TRBV6-3 and J usage is TRBJ2-1, with TRBD2 matching 9 bases. The germline CDR1 and CDR2 sequences are MNHEY and SVGEGT. The CDR3 sequence is 15 residues long. Unmatched junction bases numbered 11, after V lost 6 bases and J lost 8 bases.

The CDR3 DNA is TGCGCCAGCAGCCCCGGGGGCAGAACGAACACCGGGGAGCTGTTTTTT. Amino acid sequence: CASSPGGRTNTGELFF. The rearrangement joins TRBV5-1 to TRBJ2-2; D is possibly TRBD1 or TRBD2 (6 bases each). Trimming removed 4 bases at V and 0 bases at J, with 13 bases between. CDR3 size: 16 residues. Per the germline V gene, CDR1 is SGHRS and CDR2 is YFSETQ.